Listed below are T cell receptor beta chains from one sample, sequenced in a study of blood T cells in healthy people across ages. MiXCR, applied by TCRdb to the 5' RACE reads, yields one record per CDR3 protein. The data contain more than 700,000 distinct CDR3 sequences, about 42% of them seen just once; the ten biggest clones take up roughly 18%. Sequenced: blood. These receptor sequences come from a man of 80 years or more in good health. Both conserved end residues are trimmed from each CDR3. Rows give clone size only sometimes, using once, few, many, or a class for an expanded clone.

cdr3_length	v_call	clone_size	cdr3_aa
11	TRBV3-1	NA	ASSREVGQEAF
6	TRBV29-1	NA	SAEGGF
12	TRBV20-1	NA	SARDGVSGNTIY
10	TRBV7-9	NA	ASSGEEVEAF
11	TRBV20-1	NA	SAKRGSYNEQY
13	TRBV5-1	NA	ASSLAEAGLYEQY
13	TRBV7-2	NA	ASTPGTSGYNEQY
13	TRBV6-5	NA	ASSYARIRNTEAF
9	TRBV12-3/TRBV12-4	NA	ASGPAYEQY
15	TRBV4-1	NA	ASSLGQGQYSNQPQH
16	TRBV6-4	NA	ASRVEDSKPDSNQPQH
12	TRBV20-1	NA	SARKGLLRETQY
10	TRBV20-1	NA	GASGGGWEQY
14	TRBV2	NA	VSRDAGLAGGDTQY
12	TRBV6-1	NA	ASSDSMRSYEQY
16	TRBV6-2/TRBV6-3	few	ASSYSRLAGGVTDTQY
14	TRBV5-1	few	ASSFSTSGEGETQY
11	TRBV6-6	NA	ASSYVRANEQY
12	TRBV18	few	ASSPAGTGETQY
9	TRBV20-1	once	SASRSSGQY
13	TRBV6-6	once	ASRLTSGKYNEQF
13	TRBV2	NA	ASSVTRTTSYGYT
15	TRBV29-1	NA	SVLGGQGSLVGQGQY
14	TRBV5-1	NA	ASSAGLAKIQETQY
12	TRBV5-1	NA	ASSWGQLNTEAF
10	TRBV20-1	many	SALLVADTQY